This paragraph reports one T cell receptor (beta chain). Its specificity is unknown. Germline V gene lookup returns CDR1 SNHLY and CDR2 FYNNEI. The CDR3 extends over 21 amino acids. The trim removed 2 bases at V and 5 bases at J, leaving 17 bases unmatched. The sample is drawn from a study of Ad26.COV2.S vaccination and SARS-CoV-2 variants. In the study overall: Once or twice, 56 days apart, Ad26.COV2.S was delivered intramuscularly.

Repertoires were generated with immunoSEQ multiplex PCR, while TCRdb's copy carries only in-frame clones and drops some. The sample carries roughly 500,000 clones, roughly 89% recorded once. The study, taken as a whole, reports: Recipients given vaccine exceeded placebo recipients in spike-specific TCR breadth.

Described treatment: roughly 18 received Ad26.COV2.S at low or high dose, single or two shots; roughly 5 received placebo; per-sample allocation not given. Each sample was drawn 63 days after the first injection (of vaccine or placebo). The source of this sequence is a person aged 18-60 years who received the Ad26.COV2.S COVID-19 vaccine or a placebo. The chain uses TRBV2 and TRBJ2-3, with 15 bases lining up with TRBD2. Sample: peripheral blood, taken in a trial of Ad26.COV2.S vaccine versus placebo. The CDR3 DNA reads TGTGCCAGCAGTGAAAGGGGACGGGTACCGGGACTAGCGGGAGGTGGAGATACGCAGTATTTT. Amino acids: CASSERGRVPGLAGGGDTQYF.